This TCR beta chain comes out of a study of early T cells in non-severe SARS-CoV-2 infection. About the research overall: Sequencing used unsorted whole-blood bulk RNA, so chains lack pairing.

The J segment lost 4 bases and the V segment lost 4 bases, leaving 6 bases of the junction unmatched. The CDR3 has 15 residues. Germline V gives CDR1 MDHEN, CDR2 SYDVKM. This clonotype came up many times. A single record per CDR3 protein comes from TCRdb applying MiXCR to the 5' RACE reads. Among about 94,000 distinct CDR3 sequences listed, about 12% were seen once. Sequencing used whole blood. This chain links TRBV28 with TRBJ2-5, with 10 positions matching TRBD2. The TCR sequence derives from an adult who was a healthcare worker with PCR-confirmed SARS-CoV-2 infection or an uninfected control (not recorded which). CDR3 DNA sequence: TGTGCCAGCAGTTCACGGACTAGCGGAGGAGAGACCCAGTACTTC. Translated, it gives CASSSRTSGGETQYF.